Listed below are T cell receptor beta chains from one sample, sequenced in a study of shared clonotypes between healthy human individuals. TCRdb's table, derived via immunoSEQ multiplex PCR, lists solely in-frame clones and lacks some. The sample contains some 1,600,000 clones, 95% to 99% of which appear only once. Sequenced sample: naive CD4+ T cells sorted from blood. The receptors were sampled from a man younger than 45 in good health. Both conserved end residues are part of each CDR3. D genes are given only for firm matches. Clone size is stated in some rows and not others, as once, few, many or a class when expanded.

d_gene	abundance	v_gene	j_gene	CDR3nt	CDR3aa
TRBD1	-	TRBV5-1	TRBJ1-2	TGCGCCAGCAGCCCGGACAGGGGGGATTATGGCTACACCTTC	CASSPDRGDYGYTF
-	-	TRBV2	TRBJ2-7	TGTGCCAGCAGTGACCAGGGACAAGCTTACGAGCAGTACTTC	CASSDQGQAYEQYF
-	-	TRBV5-1	TRBJ2-2	TGCGCCAGCAGGAAAGGGCCGGAGGGCGGGGAGCTGTTTTTT	CASRKGPEGGELFF
TRBD2	once	TRBV19	TRBJ2-7	TGTGCCAGTAGGTCTAGCGGGAGTTACGAGCAGTACTTC	CASRSSGSYEQYF
TRBD1	-	TRBV13	TRBJ2-7	TGTGCCAGCAGCTTAGTGGACAGGGCCTCCTACGAGCAGTACTTC	CASSLVDRASYEQYF
-	-	TRBV20-1	TRBJ1-1	TGCAGTGCTTTGTGGGGTACTGAAGCTTTCTTT	CSALWGTEAFF
-	-	TRBV28	TRBJ1-1	TGTGCCAGCAGTCGCTACAGAGTGAACACTGAAGCTTTCTTT	CASSRYRVNTEAFF
TRBD2	-	TRBV11-2	TRBJ2-7	TGTGCCAGCAGGACATCCGGGACTAGTAAATACGAGCAGTACTTC	CASRTSGTSKYEQYF
TRBD1	-	TRBV7-9	TRBJ1-2	TGTGCCAGCAGCTTAGTTACAGGGGGCGGCTATGGCTACACCTTC	CASSLVTGGGYGYTF
TRBD1	-	TRBV5-1	TRBJ1-4	TGCGCCAGCAGCAACGTACAGGGGGCGGTTGAAAAACTGTTTTTT	CASSNVQGAVEKLFF
TRBD2	once	TRBV14	TRBJ2-3	TGTGCCAGCAGCCAAGATGCCGCGGGAGGGGCAGATACGCAGTATTTT	CASSQDAAGGADTQYF
TRBD2	once	TRBV18	TRBJ2-5	TGTGCCAGCTCACCAACCGGGACTAGCGGGATGGAGACCCAGTACTTC	CASSPTGTSGMETQYF
-	-	TRBV7-6	TRBJ1-3	TGTGCCAGCAGCCTTCGAGGGGATAGAGGAAACACCATATATTTT	CASSLRGDRGNTIYF
-	-	TRBV5-4	TRBJ2-1	TGTGCCAGCACCACTGGGGCAGGGAAAGGGGATGAGCAGTTCTTC	CASTTGAGKGDEQFF
TRBD2	-	TRBV30	TRBJ2-1	TGTGCCTGGGATACGAAGAGCGGGAGGCTTAGGATGGATGAGCAGTTCTTC	CAWDTKSGRLRMDEQFF
-	-	TRBV28	TRBJ2-6	TGTGCCAGCAGCATTCAGGGCTCTGGGGCCAACGTCCTGACTTTC	CASSIQGSGANVLTF
-	-	TRBV5-4	TRBJ2-5	TGTGCCAGCAGCTTCGGACTACAAGAGACCCAGTACTTC	CASSFGLQETQYF
TRBD1	-	TRBV18	TRBJ2-3	TGTGCCAGCTCACCCGGACAGGGGTTGGATACGCAGTATTTT	CASSPGQGLDTQYF
-	-	TRBV19	TRBJ1-5	TGTGCCAGTTCTCAACAGGGTAGCAATCAGCCCCAGCATTTT	CASSQQGSNQPQHF
-	-	TRBV5-6	TRBJ2-4	TGTGCCAGCAGCTTGGTGAACAGGGTCGGGGCCAAAAACATTCAGTACTTC	CASSLVNRVGAKNIQYF
TRBD2	-	TRBV11-3	TRBJ2-2	TGTGCCAGCAGCTTAGTGCTAGCGGGGAGCACCGGGGATCTGTTTTTT	CASSLVLAGSTGDLFF
TRBD2	-	TRBV10-2	TRBJ2-1	TGCGCCAGCAGTGAGTCGGGGGGGGGTGAGCAGTTCTTC	CASSESGGGEQFF
-	-	TRBV5-1	TRBJ1-1	TGCGCCAGCACCCCGTTGGTCATGAACACTGAAGCTTTCTTT	CASTPLVMNTEAFF
-	-	TRBV28	TRBJ1-5	TGTGCCAGCAGCTTCGGGACAAATCAGCCCCAGCATTTT	CASSFGTNQPQHF
-	-	TRBV9	TRBJ2-2	TGTGCCAGCAGCGTACGGAGTAGGGACACCGGGGAGCTGTTTTTT	CASSVRSRDTGELFF
-	-	TRBV7-9	TRBJ1-2	TGTGCCAGCACCCCAATGGCACCTAACTATGGCTACACCTTC	CASTPMAPNYGYTF
-	-	TRBV5-8	TRBJ2-1	TGTGCCAGCAGCTTGGGTAGTGGCAGGGTGGTCAATGAGCAGTTCTTC	CASSLGSGRVVNEQFF
-	once	TRBV28	TRBJ2-3	TGTGCCAGCAGGGGCAACCCTAGCACAGATACGCAGTATTTT	CASRGNPSTDTQYF
TRBD2	-	TRBV29-1	TRBJ2-3	TGCAGCGTTGAGGGAACTTCCGGGGGGACAGATACGCAGTATTTT	CSVEGTSGGTDTQYF
-	-	TRBV5-4	TRBJ2-1	TGTGCCAGCAGCTTGAGGGTCCAGGGTAGCTCCTACAATGAGCAGTTCTTC	CASSLRVQGSSYNEQFF
-	-	TRBV5-8	TRBJ2-3	TGTGCCAGCAGCTTGGAGCCAGATACGCAGTATTTT	CASSLEPDTQYF
-	-	TRBV2	TRBJ2-7	TGTGCCAGCTCTGAAACCCTTAGCGTAGACGAGCAGTACTTC	CASSETLSVDEQYF
-	-	TRBV29-1	TRBJ2-7	TGCAGCGTTGTAGGATTCCGCTCCTACGAGCAGTACTTC	CSVVGFRSYEQYF
-	-	TRBV5-4	TRBJ2-7	TGTGCCAGCAGCTTGGCCTGGAGCTCCTACGAGCAGTACTTC	CASSLAWSSYEQYF
TRBD1	once	TRBV2	TRBJ2-7	TGTGCCAGCAGCGATGGACAGGGCCGCGAGCAGTACTTC	CASSDGQGREQYF